This T cell receptor beta chain was identified in a study of T cell changes during pregnancy in multiple sclerosis. Profiling relied on immunoSEQ multiplex PCR, and the TCRdb table lists in-frame clones only, not all of them. Here the sample spans around 100,000 clones, 80% to 95% being singletons. V lost 5 bases, J lost 2 bases, and 9 bases lay in between. The germline gives CDR1 SGHAT, CDR2 FQNNGV. This CDR3 has 13 amino acids. The chain has TRBV11-2 and TRBJ1-2, with TRBD1 as a possible D gene (6 bases). This clonotype was obtained from a female donor with multiple sclerosis, enrolled in a pregnancy study. Here the sequenced sample was peripheral blood, taken in the third trimester of pregnancy. CDR3 amino acids: CASSPTGNYGYTF. As DNA, the CDR3 is TGTGCCAGCAGCCCGACAGGAAACTATGGCTACACCTTC.